This is a list of T cell receptor beta chains from one sample in a study of cytomegalovirus exposure and HLA in healthy donors. Sequencing used immunoSEQ multiplex PCR; TCRdb keeps in-frame clones, though not all of them. This table has around 100,000 clones, around 80% appearing once. Sequencing input: PBMCs. The receptors originated from a man younger than 45 in good health and CMV-seropositive. CDR3s include the opening cysteine and the closing phenylalanine or tryptophan. The order of the fields is J gene, V gene, D gene, clone size, CDR3 protein, CDR3 DNA. The D gene is left open where the match is weak. Clone size is stated in some rows and not others, as once, few, many or a class when expanded.

J: TRBJ2-7; V: TRBV28; D: TRBD1; size: NA; CDR3: CASSLVMGQGSEQYF; DNA: TGTGCCAGCAGTTTAGTCATGGGACAGGGGAGCGAGCAGTACTTC
J: TRBJ2-7; V: TRBV5-4; D: TRBD2; size: few; CDR3: CASSREGRGNSHEQYF; DNA: TGTGCCAGCAGCCGGGAGGGCAGGGGAAACTCCCACGAGCAGTACTTC
J: TRBJ2-2; V: TRBV5-1; D: NA; size: NA; CDR3: CASSLERAQGFTGELFF; DNA: TGCGCCAGCAGCTTGGAGCGAGCACAGGGCTTCACCGGGGAGCTGTTTTTT
J: TRBJ1-5; V: TRBV7-8; D: NA; size: NA; CDR3: CASSGNRGGNQPQHF; DNA: TGTGCCAGCAGCGGAAATCGCGGGGGCAATCAGCCCCAGCATTTT
J: TRBJ1-5; V: TRBV27; D: NA; size: few; CDR3: CASRRDKNSNQPQHF; DNA: TGTGCCAGCAGGAGGGACAAAAATAGCAATCAGCCCCAGCATTTT
J: TRBJ1-6; V: TRBV6-5; D: NA; size: NA; CDR3: CASSYRQKGGSPLHF; DNA: TGTGCCAGCAGCTACCGACAAAAAGGTGGTTCACCCCTCCACTTT
J: TRBJ2-1; V: TRBV7-9; D: TRBD2; size: once; CDR3: CASSFVGAGDHNEQFF; DNA: TGTGCCAGCAGCTTTGTTGGGGCGGGGGACCACAATGAGCAGTTCTTC
J: TRBJ2-3; V: TRBV6-1; D: NA; size: NA; CDR3: CASSEQLATDTQYF; DNA: TGTGCCAGCAGTGAACAGTTAGCAACAGATACGCAGTATTTT
J: TRBJ1-1; V: TRBV6-7; D: NA; size: NA; CDR3: CASPANREGSEAFF; DNA: TGTGCCAGCCCGGCGAACAGGGAGGGATCTGAAGCTTTCTTT
J: TRBJ2-3; V: TRBV9; D: TRBD2; size: NA; CDR3: CASSTSGRSTDTQYF; DNA: TGTGCCAGCAGCACTAGCGGGCGCAGCACAGATACGCAGTATTTT
J: TRBJ2-7; V: TRBV5-1; D: NA; size: few; CDR3: CASTRPGTYEQYF; DNA: TGCGCCAGTACACGGCCAGGGACCTACGAGCAGTACTTC
J: TRBJ2-5; V: TRBV28; D: NA; size: NA; CDR3: CASSPARVRAGETQYF; DNA: TGTGCCAGCAGCCCAGCTCGGGTCCGTGCCGGGGAGACCCAGTACTTC
J: TRBJ2-3; V: TRBV19; D: TRBD2; size: NA; CDR3: CASGVAGSNTQYF; DNA: TGTGCCAGTGGGGTAGCGGGGAGTAATACGCAGTATTTT
J: TRBJ1-6; V: TRBV19; D: TRBD1; size: NA; CDR3: CATEDRGYNSPLHF; DNA: TGTGCCACGGAGGACAGGGGCTATAATTCACCCCTCCACTTT
J: TRBJ2-3; V: TRBV5-4; D: TRBD1; size: NA; CDR3: CASSFDRAADTQYF; DNA: TGTGCCAGCAGCTTCGACAGGGCTGCAGATACGCAGTATTTT
J: TRBJ1-1; V: TRBV7-9; D: NA; size: NA; CDR3: CASSHRNTEAFF; DNA: TGTGCCAGCAGCCACAGGAACACTGAAGCTTTCTTT
J: TRBJ1-1; V: TRBV2; D: NA; size: few; CDR3: CASSGGGNTEAFF; DNA: TGTGCCAGCAGTGGGGGGGGAAACACTGAAGCTTTCTTT
J: TRBJ2-2; V: TRBV11-2; D: TRBD2; size: NA; CDR3: CASSQAGANTGELFF; DNA: TGTGCCAGCTCCCAAGCGGGGGCTAACACCGGGGAGCTGTTTTTT
J: TRBJ1-5; V: TRBV2; D: NA; size: NA; CDR3: CASSEARGAGQPQHF; DNA: TGTGCCAGCAGTGAAGCGCGGGGGGCAGGTCAGCCCCAGCATTTT
J: TRBJ2-3; V: TRBV6-5; D: TRBD2; size: NA; CDR3: CASSVAGGTDTQYF; DNA: TGTGCCAGCAGTGTAGCGGGGGGCACAGATACGCAGTATTTT
J: TRBJ1-3; V: TRBV12-5; D: NA; size: once; CDR3: CASATVLGIGGNTIYF; DNA: TGTGCTAGTGCCACGGTGCTGGGCATCGGTGGAAACACCATATATTTT
J: TRBJ2-3; V: TRBV7-9; D: NA; size: NA; CDR3: CASSLAGAGTDTQYF; DNA: TGTGCCAGCAGCTTAGCAGGGGCGGGCACAGATACGCAGTATTTT
J: TRBJ1-5; V: TRBV7-2; D: NA; size: few; CDR3: CASSLDRQASNQPQHF; DNA: TGTGCCAGCAGCTTAGATCGTCAGGCAAGCAATCAGCCCCAGCATTTT
J: TRBJ1-6; V: TRBV18; D: NA; size: NA; CDR3: CASSPPGIGQNSPLHF; DNA: TGTGCCAGCTCACCACCGGGCATAGGCCAAAATTCACCCCTCCACTTT
J: TRBJ2-7; V: TRBV27; D: NA; size: NA; CDR3: CASSFSRVGEQYF; DNA: TGTGCCAGCAGTTTTTCCCGGGTAGGCGAGCAGTACTTC
J: TRBJ1-2; V: TRBV2; D: TRBD1; size: NA; CDR3: CASLPQGANYGYTF; DNA: TGTGCCAGCTTACCACAGGGGGCAAACTATGGCTACACCTTC
J: TRBJ1-2; V: TRBV19; D: NA; size: NA; CDR3: CASSIIGGTNYGYTF; DNA: TGTGCCAGTAGTATTATTGGAGGGACCAACTATGGCTACACCTTC
J: TRBJ2-7; V: TRBV5-4; D: TRBD2; size: NA; CDR3: CASSSMGGVSYEQYF; DNA: TGTGCCAGCAGCTCGATGGGGGGGGTCTCCTACGAGCAGTACTTC
J: TRBJ2-7; V: TRBV27; D: TRBD1; size: NA; CDR3: CASSFGTGQTYEQYF; DNA: TGTGCCAGCAGCTTCGGGACAGGCCAAACCTACGAGCAGTACTTC
J: TRBJ2-3; V: TRBV7-9; D: NA; size: NA; CDR3: CASSLRGSDTQYF; DNA: TGTGCCAGCAGCTTACGCGGTTCAGATACGCAGTATTTT
J: TRBJ2-2; V: TRBV6-1; D: TRBD2; size: NA; CDR3: CASTLAGAVTGELFF; DNA: TGTGCCAGCACGCTAGCGGGGGCGGTTACCGGGGAGCTGTTTTTT
J: TRBJ1-5; V: TRBV7-2; D: TRBD1; size: NA; CDR3: CASSRRSEGQEGSNQPQHF; DNA: TGTGCCAGCAGCCGCCGGTCGGAAGGACAGGAAGGGAGCAATCAGCCCCAGCATTTT
J: TRBJ1-6; V: TRBV7-2; D: TRBD1; size: NA; CDR3: CASSPRTGRNNSPLHF; DNA: TGTGCCAGCAGCCCGCGGACAGGGCGAAATAATTCACCCCTCCACTTT
J: TRBJ2-5; V: TRBV6-5; D: TRBD2; size: few; CDR3: CASSPGGRGETQYF; DNA: TGTGCCAGCAGCCCGGGAGGGCGTGGAGAGACCCAGTACTTC
J: TRBJ2-7; V: TRBV15; D: NA; size: NA; CDR3: CATSRGLTYEQYF; DNA: TGTGCCACCAGCAGAGGACTGACCTACGAGCAGTACTTC
J: TRBJ1-4; V: TRBV18; D: NA; size: NA; CDR3: CASSPTADSEKLFF; DNA: TGTGCCAGCTCTCCTACAGCGGATTCCGAAAAACTGTTTTTT
J: TRBJ2-1; V: TRBV5-1; D: TRBD2; size: few; CDR3: CASSLEPSGNEQFF; DNA: TGCGCCAGCAGCTTGGAACCTAGCGGCAATGAGCAGTTCTTC
J: TRBJ2-5; V: TRBV7-3; D: TRBD2; size: NA; CDR3: CASSPTSGGAETQYF; DNA: TGTGCCAGCAGCCCGACTAGCGGGGGGGCAGAGACCCAGTACTTC
J: TRBJ2-2; V: TRBV6-6; D: TRBD1; size: NA; CDR3: CASSWGQTGELFF; DNA: TGTGCCAGCAGTTGGGGACAGACCGGGGAGCTGTTTTTT
J: TRBJ1-1; V: TRBV5-4; D: NA; size: NA; CDR3: CASSLARTDTEAFF; DNA: TGTGCCAGCAGCTTGGCTAGGACAGACACTGAAGCTTTCTTT
J: TRBJ2-4; V: TRBV2; D: TRBD1; size: NA; CDR3: CASSPGQENIQYF; DNA: TGTGCCAGCAGCCCAGGACAGGAAAACATTCAGTACTTC
J: TRBJ1-1; V: TRBV12-1; D: NA; size: NA; CDR3: CASRFSGCCF; DNA: TGTGCCAGCAGGTTTTCAGGGTGTTGCTTT
J: TRBJ1-1; V: TRBV6-5; D: TRBD1; size: few; CDR3: CASSYRQGIGTEAFF; DNA: TGTGCCAGCAGTTATCGACAGGGGATAGGCACTGAAGCTTTCTTT
J: TRBJ2-7; V: TRBV14; D: NA; size: NA; CDR3: CASSRRTVSYEQYF; DNA: TGTGCCAGCAGCCGGCGGACAGTGTCCTACGAGCAGTACTTC
J: TRBJ2-3; V: TRBV6-1; D: NA; size: NA; CDR3: CASSELQARGTDTQYF; DNA: TGTGCCAGCAGCGAATTACAGGCTCGGGGCACAGATACGCAGTATTTT
J: TRBJ2-7; V: TRBV11-2; D: NA; size: few; CDR3: CASSSIPDRTYEQYF; DNA: TGTGCCAGCAGCTCGATCCCGGACAGAACCTACGAGCAGTACTTC
J: TRBJ1-3; V: TRBV18; D: NA; size: NA; CDR3: CASSPRHTGNTIYF; DNA: TGTGCCAGCTCACCGAGGCATACTGGAAACACCATATATTTT
J: TRBJ2-5; V: TRBV7-9; D: TRBD2; size: NA; CDR3: CASSPRGGLGEETQYF; DNA: TGTGCCAGCAGCCCCCGAGGGGGACTAGGAGAAGAGACCCAGTACTTC
J: TRBJ1-1; V: TRBV29-1; D: NA; size: NA; CDR3: CSVGRGGANTEAFF; DNA: TGCAGCGTTGGGAGGGGGGGGGCGAACACTGAAGCTTTCTTT
J: TRBJ1-2; V: TRBV7-8; D: NA; size: NA; CDR3: CASSPFSTDPNYGYTF; DNA: TGTGCCAGCAGCCCGTTTTCCACAGACCCCAACTATGGCTACACCTTC
J: TRBJ1-6; V: TRBV7-9; D: NA; size: NA; CDR3: CAIGRDSADLHF; DNA: TGTGCCATCGGCCGGGACTCAGCCGACCTCCACTTT
J: TRBJ2-3; V: TRBV5-1; D: TRBD2; size: NA; CDR3: CASSLAGRGSTDTQYF; DNA: TGCGCCAGCAGCTTGGCCGGGCGGGGGAGCACAGATACGCAGTATTTT